The clone carrying this TCR beta chain has a count of ten or more. This specimen belongs to a study of identical twins. TCRdb processed the 5' RACE reads anew with MiXCR; each CDR3 protein has one entry. The table lists about 530,000 distinct CDR3 sequences, around 20% of them singletons. With 1 base clipped from V and 6 bases from J, the junction kept 7 bases outside the gene matches. This CDR3 is 14 amino acids long. Germline lookup yields CDR1 DFQATT and CDR2 SNEGSKA (reference sequence). In addition, the sample was reused for a study of yellow fever vaccine responses in identical twins.

Sequencing used CD4+ T cells sorted from blood. The chain is built from TRBV20-1 and TRBJ2-7; 9 bases are a match to TRBD2. This TCR was recovered from a woman between 18 and 29 years old in good health. CDR3 region: CSARGAGGTGEQYF. The CDR3 bases are TGCAGTGCTAGAGGGGCGGGAGGGACCGGCGAGCAGTACTTC.